This record covers a single T cell receptor (beta chain). The data were taken from a study of blood T cell repertoires in COVID-19. Generated by immunoSEQ multiplex PCR, the TCRdb table keeps only in-frame clones and is missing some. The data hold 21,000 or so clones, with about nine tenths observed a single time. CDR3 length: 20 amino acids. Looked up from germline, CDR1 is LNHDA and CDR2 is SQIVND (reference sequence). Trimming took 0 bases from V and 5 from J; bases not matched to a gene: 15. The sequencing input was peripheral blood. V and J are TRBV19 and TRBJ2-1; 11 bases map to TRBD2. This TCR came from a man over 45 with active COVID-19. CDR3 coding DNA: TGTGCCAGTAGTATAGATGCTAGCGGGGGGCCCCTTGTTTGGAACAATGAGCAGTTCTTC. This gives the protein CASSIDASGGPLVWNNEQFF.